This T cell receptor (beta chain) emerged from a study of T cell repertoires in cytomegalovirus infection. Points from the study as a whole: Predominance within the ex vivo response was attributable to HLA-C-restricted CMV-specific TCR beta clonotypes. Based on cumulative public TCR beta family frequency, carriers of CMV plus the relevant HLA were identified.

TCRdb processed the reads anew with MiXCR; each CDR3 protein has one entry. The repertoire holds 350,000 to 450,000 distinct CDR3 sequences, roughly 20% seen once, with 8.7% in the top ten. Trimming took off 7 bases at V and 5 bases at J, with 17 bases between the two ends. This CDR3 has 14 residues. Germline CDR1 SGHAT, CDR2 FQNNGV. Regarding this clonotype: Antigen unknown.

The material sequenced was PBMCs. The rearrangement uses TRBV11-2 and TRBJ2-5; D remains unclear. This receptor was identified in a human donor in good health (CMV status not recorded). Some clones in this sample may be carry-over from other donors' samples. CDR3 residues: CASKKPQDGETQYF. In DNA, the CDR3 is TGTGCCAGCAAAAAGCCCCAGGATGGGGAGACCCAGTACTTC.